This T cell receptor (beta chain) was captured in a study of cytomegalovirus exposure and HLA in healthy donors listed by TCRdb under 2017. In the study overall: In an earlier analysis of approximately 500 of the donors, 250 to 300 Gb of sequence data and 117 million unique TCR beta sequences from about 180 million T cells were reported. Rather than drawing on any new phenotypic data, the later analysis identified candidate immune exposures from TCR beta sequences and the way those sequences occurred across donors. Because of strong linkage in the cohort, a handful of DR-DQ haplotypes were treated as single units for association and clustering. Using immunosequencing, the study profiled T cell repertoires from about 610 subjects and related those repertoires to cytomegalovirus serostatus. In a later genetic analysis, genome-wide SNP genotypes for 398 of the 666 donors were used, and that subset was treated as a discovery cohort. To predict cytomegalovirus infection status, the study brought together high-throughput TCR immunosequencing, statistical association of individual TCRs with disease status, and machine learning. An early release that covered about 600 HLA-typed donors contained about 300 gigabases of sequencing data and tens of millions of unique TCR sequences. Donor age, sex, ethnicity and CMV serostatus were compiled alongside the repertoire data. The study aimed to test whether signatures of past pathogen exposure could be identified by cataloging public T cell receptors. Typing coverage differed by locus: A, B, C, DRB1 and DQB1 were typed in roughly 629-640 donors, DQA1 in about 500, DPA1 in some 600, and DPB1 in 472. Across some 400 genotyped donors of the cohort, an average of roughly 230,000 unique TCR beta nucleotide sequences per donor were sequenced, and roughly a sixth of those sequences were non-productive. Besides the first cohort of 550 to 750 subjects, a separate validation cohort made up of 90 to 150 different subjects was used. HLA typing included class I and class II loci at four-digit resolution. The genetic ancestry cluster associated with self-reported Caucasian donors included roughly 84% of the roughly 380 genotyped donors. All discovery cohort repertoires had been generated on a single sequencing platform. To decide whether each TCR beta V gene segment behaved as functional or pseudogenic, an earlier analysis of some 600 of the donors relied on high-throughput TCR beta sequencing. To study patterns of TCR occurrence, a later analysis re-analyzed previously published TCR beta repertoires from around 670 donors and added high-resolution HLA genotyping.

Looking up the germline V gene (reference sequence) yields CDR1 WNHNN and CDR2 SYGVQD. Including the terminal cysteine and phenylalanine, the CDR3 comprises 15 residues. Only the CDR3 DNA stays, 45 bases, in frame from base 1. V loses 6 bases at its end and J loses 1 base; junction bases beyond the gene matches: 6. Beyond this particular receptor, the publication reports: Compared with the roughly 600-donor mean, donors in an Asian-associated ancestry cluster had fewer N-insertions in productive TCRs, according to a later genetic analysis. Because HLA typing was missing for some donors at each locus, association tests included only the typed subset. Because counts were too low, around 18 rarely observed V segments, including chromosome 9 orphons, were left out of the earlier analysis of several hundred of the donors. In a later genetic analysis, a missense DCLRE1C variant was associated with V-gene and J-gene trimming of TCR beta chains, and the association was replicated in an independent cohort. Because the 87-base-pair reads could not distinguish some IMGT-functional V segments, including TRBV6-2 and TRBV6-3, those segments were excluded. The sequencing pipeline was judged likely to have produced a cluster of highly shared sequence variants as a technical artifact. This cohort had only TCR beta chains sequenced, and the lack of alpha or paired-chain data limited which features could be detected. A later analysis found that TCR association rates varied across HLA loci, with DRB1 alleles showing the most associated TCRs and HLA-C alleles the fewest. An earlier analysis of approximately 500 of the donors showed that most TCR beta V segments appeared in productive rearrangements either about 90% or about 30% of the time, which broadly matched IMGT annotations. In the study, about 150 TCR beta chains were listed as associated with cytomegalovirus. Specific HLA alleles were associated with about 17,000 TCR beta sequences at a false discovery rate of 0.05 in a later analysis. Cytomegalovirus status was reported to be diagnosed by the classifier with high specificity and sensitivity in both the original and validation cohorts. Correlated functional status among segregating V segments might be attributable to linkage disequilibrium, but an unknown experimental factor could not be ruled out. A later analysis found that most CMV-associated TCR beta chains appeared HLA-restricted, with HLA associations seemingly driven largely by CMV exposure. Three of the identified cytomegalovirus-associated TCR beta chains were confirmed in vitro to be specific for cytomegalovirus antigens. When HLA alleles, especially DR and DQ, strongly co-occurred, attributing TCR associations to individual alleles was difficult. In a later analysis, HLA-associated TCR beta chains showed more clonal expansion and lower generation probabilities than non-associated chains that were equally common. It was suggested by the authors that the approach could potentially be generalized to other disease states and immunological phenotypes. A further reported finding was that TCR beta sequences accurately predicted the HLA-A and HLA-B alleles for most subjects in the first cohort. Sequencing depth was assumed to be roughly uniform across donors in the presence/absence analyses, though that assumption may not hold. Most TCR sequences were seen in very few donors, while some public TCRs were found in many individuals. A later analysis reported that several top co-occurrence clusters appeared linked to parvovirus B19, influenza, CMV and Epstein-Barr virus. CMV serostatus was the only immune exposure information available for the cohort.

Libraries came from the immunoSEQ multiplex PCR assay. The multiplex PCR relied on a mix of 60 forward primers for TCR Vbeta segments and 13 reverse primers for TCR Jbeta segments. The CDR3 region of rearranged TCR beta genes was amplified from genomic DNA by a multiplex PCR assay. On the Illumina HiSeq System, the amplified TCR beta libraries were sequenced as 87-base-pair reads. As for how the authors treated the data: Across the 670 or so repertoires, a later analysis counted 60 million to 90 million unique TCR beta chains, 9 million to 14 million of which were shared by at least two donors. A nearest-neighbor algorithm error-corrected the raw reads and collapsed the reads into unique sequences, merging closely related sequences to remove PCR and sequencing errors. V, D and J gene segments were assigned by aligning CDR3 sequences to IMGT reference sequences. Each retained sequence needed at least a six-nucleotide match to both a V gene segment and a J gene segment. Rearrangements were classified as productive when the CDR3 lacked stop codons and remained in frame with V and J, and all other rearrangements were classified as non-productive. CDR3 was defined according to IMGT convention as the region running from the second conserved V-encoded cysteine to the conserved J-encoded phenylalanine. The earlier analysis of 550 to 650 of the donors excluded any sequence lacking an unambiguous match to a single V gene segment. An earlier analysis of 587 of the donors called V segments functional above 56.7% productive rearrangements and segregating when the between-donor standard deviation exceeded 5%. A statistical classification framework was built to diagnose cytomegalovirus status from the catalog of TCR beta chain sequences. In a later analysis, V and J genes were assigned by comparing TCR nucleotide sequences against IMGT/GENE-DB human TR gene sequences. The TCRdist pipeline was used in a later analysis to assign CDR3 sequences and most-parsimonious VDJ recombination scenarios. In a later analysis, each TCR beta chain was defined by its CDR3 amino acid sequence together with its V-gene family, and reads lacking a unique V-gene family were excluded. In a later analysis, approximately 590 highly shared, low-generation-probability nucleotide sequences were removed to address suspected cross-contamination and a sequencing artifact. For each public chain, a later analysis derived a clonal expansion index from normalized ranks of inferred template counts within each repertoire. In a later analysis, generation probabilities were computed with a VDJ recombination model fitted to out-of-frame rearrangements, and the resulting probabilities were checked against IGoR. Hypergeometric tests were used in a later analysis to score TCR-TCR, TCR-HLA and TCR-CMV co-occurrence, with a repertoire-size bias correction applied to the TCR pairs. A later analysis estimated false discovery rates by permuting HLA or CMV assignments 20 times. In a later analysis, co-occurring TCRs were grouped using DBSCAN, and TCRdist sequence similarity was added for clustering within HLA-allele-positive subsets. For co-occurrence clustering, repertoires with fewer than 30,000 or more than 120,000 public chains were excluded, along with roughly 5 repertoires with anomalous nucleotide sharing. The table was pulled from immuneACCESS by TCRdb, which kept in-frame rearrangements only. Such tables lose some clones; where checked, under half of the loss comes from unresolved V genes, and the rest has no known cause. The V and J calls and clone size were taken over from that table, and D and trimming were inferred from the DNA. This sample has roughly 110,000 clones in its table, and 55% to 80% of those were observed once. Together, the top ten hold around 2.2% of the sample.

For this clone: What this receptor recognizes is not known. No quality values exist for individual bases; no much larger clone is one base distant.

The cohort consisted of 666 healthy bone marrow donors. At the time of sampling, every cohort member was nominally healthy, though immune exposures that went unrecorded were likely present. The donor tested CMV seronegative, placing the donor among the 350 or so seronegative members of the cohort. A peripheral blood sample was collected from each donor, and TCR beta sequencing was performed on peripheral blood mononuclear cells. Genomic DNA was extracted from the blood cell samples with the Qiagen DNeasy Blood Extraction Kit. This clonotype was obtained from a young woman in good health and CMV-seronegative. The sample was PBMCs. The chain uses TRBV10-1 and TRBJ2-1; 7 junctional bases match TRBD2. The CDR3: CASRSGTKSYNEQFF. The DNA sequence follows: TGCGCCAGCAGGTCCGGGACTAAATCCTACAATGAGCAGTTCTTC.